These 29 T cell receptor beta chains originate from one sample sequenced in a study of blood T cell repertoires in COVID-19. The protocol was immunoSEQ multiplex PCR, while the TCRdb copy is restricted to in-frame clones and leaves out a portion. The sample lists approximately 250,000 clones, around 90% occurring once. Sample: peripheral blood. The source is a woman in her seventies with COVID-19, enrolled during active disease.

CDR3 in DNA: TGTGCCAGCAGTGAATGGCGGGACAGATACACCGGGGAGCTGTTTTTT. Its translation: CASSEWRDRYTGELFF. The rearrangement joins TRBV25-1 to TRBJ2-2; tentative D call: TRBD1 (7 bases). The CDR3 length is 16 residues. Germline CDR1 is MGHDK and CDR2 is SYGVNS. Trimming cost V 1 base and J 3 bases, with 12 bases left between them. Filled out from reference TRBV25-1 and TRBJ2-2, the complete variable domain reads EADIYQTPRYLVIGTGKKITLECSQTMGHDKMYWYQQDPGMELHLIHYSYGVNSTEKGDLSSESTVSRIRTEHFPLTLESARPSHTSQYLCASSEWRDRYTGELFFGEGSRLTVL.

The chain has TRBV29-1 and TRBJ2-3, with 7 nucleotides matching TRBD2. The germline V gene has CDR1 SQVTM and CDR2 ANQGSEA. Trimming cost V 5 bases and J 3 bases; bases outside gene matches: 14. The CDR3 loop spans 16 amino acids. In DNA form, the CDR3 reads TGCAGCGTTAACCAGGGAAGGCGGGGGAGGACAGATACGCAGTATTTT. Translation gives CSVNQGRRGRTDTQYF.

This chain uses TRBV7-2 with TRBJ1-5; D unclear. This CDR3 spans 15 amino acids. The germline CDR1 and CDR2 sequences are SGHTA and FQGNSA. The V gene lost 5 bases and the J gene lost 2 bases, with 13 bases spanning the gap. In nucleotides, the CDR3 is TGTGCCAGCAGCGTCGCGGGATTCGGCAATCAGCCCCAGCATTTT. The encoded protein is CASSVAGFGNQPQHF.

The V call is TRBV28, the J call TRBJ1-3, with TRBD1 matching over 10 bases. CDR1 and CDR2 from the germline V gene are MDHEN and SYDVKM. Trimming took 6 bases from V and 0 from J; bases not matched to a gene: 5. The CDR3 contains 16 residues. Here the CDR3 DNA reads TGTGCCAGCAGGTGGGGACAGGGGAGCTCTGGAAACACCATATATTTT. Protein sequence: CASRWGQGSSGNTIYF.

Details on this clone: Within the sample, other DNA sequences also encode this same CDR3. The chain has TRBV5-1 and TRBJ2-2; 11 positions agree with TRBD2. Germline CDR1 SGHRS, CDR2 YFSETQ. The V segment lost 4 bases and the J segment 3 bases; nucleotides outside the gene matches: 2. The CDR3 is made up of 15 amino acids. In DNA form, the CDR3 reads TGCGCCAGCAGCCCGGGACTAGCGGACACCGGGGAGCTGTTTTTT. Residues: CASSPGLADTGELFF.

The chain carries TRBV7-3 and TRBJ2-2; TRBD2 matches 7 bases. The germline V gene has CDR1 SGHTA and CDR2 FQGTGA. The trim removed 0 bases at V and 3 bases at J, leaving 4 bases unmatched. This CDR3 is 16 amino acids long. CDR3 protein: CASSLTGGRDTGELFF. For the CDR3, the DNA is TGTGCCAGCAGCTTAACGGGCGGGAGAGACACCGGGGAGCTGTTTTTT.

The chain recombines TRBV11-2 with TRBJ1-5; D gene unclear. Germline lookup yields CDR1 SGHAT and CDR2 FQNNGV. The CDR3 runs to 16 residues. V lost 2 bases and J lost 0, with 11 bases in between. The CDR3 sequence is CASSLRGGVSNQPQHF. The DNA of the CDR3 is TGTGCCAGCAGCTTACGTGGCGGGGTTAGCAATCAGCCCCAGCATTTT.

The V and J genes are TRBV5-4 and TRBJ1-2, with D unresolved. CDR1 is SGHNT, CDR2 YYREEE, per germline (reference sequence). V lost 4 bases, J lost 9 bases, and 16 bases lay in between. This CDR3 has 13 amino acids. CDR3 residues: CASSQRWTRSYTF. The CDR3 DNA follows: TGTGCCAGCAGCCAGAGATGGACTAGGAGCTACACCTTC. The full variable domain, completed using reference TRBV5-4 and TRBJ1-2, is ETGVTQSPTHLIKTRGQQVTLRCSSQSGHNTVSWYQQALGQGPQFIFQYYREEENGRGNFPPRFSGLQFPNYSSELNVNALELDDSALYLCASSQRWTRSYTFGSGTRLTVV.

The chain employs TRBV19 and TRBJ2-1; 8 bases agree with TRBD2. V lost 3 bases to trimming and J lost 5 bases; unmatched junction nucleotides: 6. Germline V gene lookup returns CDR1 LNHDA and CDR2 SQIVND (reference sequence). The CDR3 covers 15 residues. The CDR3 nucleotides read TGTGCCAGTAGTATCCCTGGACTAGCCCACAATGAGCAGTTCTTC. As protein: CASSIPGLAHNEQFF.

This clone was seen repeatedly, ten times or more. CDR3 coding DNA: TGCGCCAGCAGCTTGGAAGATGCAGGGTACAATGAGCAGTTCTTC. Translating gives CASSLEDAGYNEQFF. The chain has TRBV5-1 and TRBJ2-1; perhaps TRBD1 as D (5 bases). This CDR3 contains 15 residues. V shed 0 bases and J shed 4 bases, with 11 bases lying between them. In germline, CDR1 is SGHRS, CDR2 YFSETQ.

This clone was recorded a few times. CDR3 region: CASSAMDRVGTEAFF. Written as DNA, the CDR3 is TGTGCCAGCAGTGCGATGGACAGGGTAGGCACTGAAGCTTTCTTT. V is TRBV25-1 and J is TRBJ1-1; 8 bases fit TRBD1. V lost 4 bases, J lost 4 bases, and 8 bases stayed unmatched. Germline CDR1 and CDR2: MGHDK and SYGVNS. The CDR3 has 15 residues.

The chain combines TRBV5-8 with TRBJ1-3, with TRBD1 matching 9 bases. J lost 8 bases, V lost 5 bases, and 5 bases had no gene match. Germline CDR1 is SGHTS and CDR2 is YDEGEE. The CDR3 loop spans 13 amino acids. DNA of the CDR3: TGTGCCAGCAGACAGGGGGCAATTTACACCATATATTTT. Translation: CASRQGAIYTIYF.

This clone has a handful of counts. The rearrangement uses TRBV27 and TRBJ1-2, with TRBD1 matching 8 bases. Germline V CDR1 and CDR2: MNHEY, SMNVEV (reference sequence). J was trimmed by 8 bases and V by 5 bases; bases with no gene match: 13. This CDR3 region has 15 residues. The CDR3 spells CASSDGTGRGGGYTF. CDR3 coding DNA: TGTGCCAGCAGTGACGGGACAGGACGCGGCGGGGGCTACACCTTC.

The genes are TRBV6-1 and TRBJ2-6; TRBD2 might be the D (5 bases). Trimming took off 2 bases at V and 0 bases at J, with 11 bases between the two ends. The CDR3 has 17 residues. The V gene's germline CDR1 is MNHNS and CDR2 SASEGT. The CDR3 nucleotides read TGTGCCAGCAGTGAAACCCGGGGAAGCTCTGGGGCCAACGTCCTGACTTTC. It codes for CASSETRGSSGANVLTF.

The gene calls are TRBV5-4 and TRBJ1-2, with D perhaps TRBD1 (5 bases). This CDR3 is built from 15 residues. Germline V gene sequence: CDR1 SGHNT, CDR2 YYREEE (reference sequence). With 1 base removed from V and 8 bases from J, the gap between germline ends came to 18 bases. As DNA, the CDR3 is TGTGCCAGCAGCTTGTGGGGCAGGATGCGTGACGGCTACACCTTC. Residues: CASSLWGRMRDGYTF.

This sequence joins TRBV7-9 and TRBJ1-1; no clear D gene. V shed 4 bases and J shed 0 bases, with 21 bases lying between them. The CDR3 covers 18 residues. CDR1 SEHNR and CDR2 FQNEAQ come from the germline V gene (reference sequence). In DNA form, the CDR3 reads TGTGCCAGCAGCTCACCGGATTGGGCAGTTGATTTGAACACTGAAGCTTTCTTT. Its protein is CASSSPDWAVDLNTEAFF.

The rearrangement joins TRBV30 to TRBJ1-1, with D possibly TRBD1 on 6 matching bases. This CDR3 is 15 amino acids long. CDR1 and CDR2 from the germline V gene are GTSNPN and SVGIG (reference sequence). V lost 4 bases to trimming and J lost 4 bases, with 19 bases between them. The CDR3 sequence: CAWTLDGGQGTEAFF. CDR3 in DNA: TGTGCCTGGACCTTAGATGGGGGCCAGGGCACTGAAGCTTTCTTT.

The rearrangement joins TRBV5-1 to TRBJ2-2; 9 bases align to TRBD2. This CDR3 has 14 residues. The V segment lost 5 bases and the J segment 2 bases; nucleotides outside the gene matches: 1. CDR1 and CDR2 from the germline V gene are SGHRS and YFSETQ. The CDR3 DNA reads TGCGCCAGCAGGACTAGCGGAAACACCGGGGAGCTGTTTTTT. This gives the protein CASRTSGNTGELFF.

The chain carries TRBV3-1 (or the pseudogene TRBV3-2) and TRBJ2-2; possibly TRBD1 for D (5 bases). The CDR3 consists of 15 residues. In germline, CDR1 is LGHDT, CDR2 YNNKEL (reference sequence). V was pared by 5 bases and J by 5 bases, with 15 bases between. The CDR3 sequence: CASSYRHKGTGELFF. CDR3 bases: TGTGCCAGCAGCTACCGACACAAGGGGACCGGGGAGCTGTTTTTT.

The V call is TRBV19, the J call TRBJ1-5; D is unclear. Per germline, CDR1 LNHDA and CDR2 SQIVND (reference sequence). V shed 2 bases and J shed 6 bases, with 14 bases lying between them. The CDR3 consists of 15 residues. The CDR3 reads CASSIMREKSQPQHF. CDR3 sequence (DNA): TGTGCCAGTAGTATAATGAGGGAGAAGAGTCAGCCCCAGCATTTT.

This chain links TRBV28 with TRBJ2-5; the match to TRBD2 covers 8 bases. The CDR3 has 15 amino acids. Trimming removed 4 bases from V and 3 bases from J; junction bases left unmatched: 7. Germline V CDR1 and CDR2: MDHEN, SYDVKM. Here the CDR3 DNA reads TGTGCCAGCAGTTCCCCGGGACTAGGTAAAGAGACCCAGTACTTC. It yields the protein CASSSPGLGKETQYF.

The V gene is TRBV7-3, the J gene TRBJ2-6; TRBD1 aligns across 12 bases. The CDR3 is 23 residues long. Germline values: CDR1 SGHTA, CDR2 FQGTGA. The ends lost 1 base at V and 1 base at J; junction bases unmatched: 17. The CDR3 DNA reads TGTGCCAGCAGCTTAAGGTCCGTTCCGAGTGGGACAGGGGGCGCATCTGGGGCCAACGTCCTGACTTTC. Its translation: CASSLRSVPSGTGGASGANVLTF.

This chain connects TRBV28 to TRBJ2-7, with D maybe TRBD1 (6 bases). Germline CDR1 is MDHEN and CDR2 is SYDVKM. V gave up 5 bases and J gave up 3 bases, with 20 bases separating them. CDR3 size: 16 residues. CDR3 coding DNA: TGTGCCAGCAGTATCCTTCTGACAGGCTCGGGCTACGAGCAGTACTTC. It translates to CASSILLTGSGYEQYF.

The chain recombines TRBV5-1 with TRBJ1-5, with 7 bases fitting TRBD1. Germline values: CDR1 SGHRS, CDR2 YFSETQ. The CDR3 spans 16 residues. V was clipped by 0 bases and J by 5 bases; unmatched bases: 8. The CDR3 reads CASSLGHGQEYQPQHF. CDR3 DNA sequence: TGCGCCAGCAGCTTGGGCCATGGACAGGAGTATCAGCCCCAGCATTTT.

The CDR3 sequence is CASSWMDRGTEAFF. The CDR3 DNA reads as TGTGCCAGCAGTTGGATGGACAGAGGCACTGAAGCTTTCTTT. The chain has TRBV27 and TRBJ1-1, with D perhaps matching TRBD1 (6 bases). V shed 4 bases and J shed 4 bases, with 13 bases lying between them. From germline, CDR1 is MNHEY and CDR2 SMNVEV (reference sequence). The CDR3 loop spans 14 amino acids.

J is TRBJ2-7 and V is TRBV5-1; 7 nucleotides align to TRBD2. The CDR3 spans 14 residues. Germline CDR1 reads SGHRS; CDR2 reads YFSETQ. Losses at the gene ends were 4 bases for V and 3 bases for J; bases not matched to a gene: 7. CDR3 in DNA: TGCGCCAGCAGCCCGGATGGGGGGGGCTACGAGCAGTACTTC. Residues: CASSPDGGGYEQYF. The entire variable domain, with the rest obtained from reference TRBV5-1 and TRBJ2-7, is as follows: KAGVTQTPRYLIKTRGQQVTLSCSPISGHRSVSWYQQTPGQGLQFLFEYFSETQRNKGNFPGRFSGRQFSNSRSEMNVSTLELGDSALYLCASSPDGGGYEQYFGPGTRLTVT.

The CDR3 coding sequence is TGTGCCAGCAGTAGTAGCGGGAGAATCCACAATGAGCAGTTCTTC. Its translation: CASSSSGRIHNEQFF. The chain joins TRBV6-5 to TRBJ2-1, with 9 bases matching TRBD2. In germline, CDR1 is MNHEY, CDR2 SVGAGI. The CDR3 consists of 15 residues. Trimming cost V 5 bases and J 5 bases; bases outside gene matches: 7.

The chain has TRBV28 and TRBJ2-7; 10 nucleotides agree with TRBD1. Trimming removed 4 bases from V and 3 bases from J; junction bases left unmatched: 3. This CDR3 has 14 residues. The germline V gene has CDR1 MDHEN and CDR2 SYDVKM. This CDR3 reads CASSSDRGYYEQYF. The CDR3 bases are TGTGCCAGCAGTTCGGACAGGGGGTACTACGAGCAGTACTTC.

In the case of this clone: One end of the junction is discordant with germline, which a read error may explain. The genes are TRBV2 and TRBJ1-2; D is uncertain. The V gene's germline CDR1 is SNHLY and CDR2 FYNNEI. The CDR3 runs to 13 residues. Here the CDR3 DNA reads TGTGCCAGCAGTGTCTACGGGAACTCTGGCTACACCTTC. Protein: CASSVYGNSGYTF.